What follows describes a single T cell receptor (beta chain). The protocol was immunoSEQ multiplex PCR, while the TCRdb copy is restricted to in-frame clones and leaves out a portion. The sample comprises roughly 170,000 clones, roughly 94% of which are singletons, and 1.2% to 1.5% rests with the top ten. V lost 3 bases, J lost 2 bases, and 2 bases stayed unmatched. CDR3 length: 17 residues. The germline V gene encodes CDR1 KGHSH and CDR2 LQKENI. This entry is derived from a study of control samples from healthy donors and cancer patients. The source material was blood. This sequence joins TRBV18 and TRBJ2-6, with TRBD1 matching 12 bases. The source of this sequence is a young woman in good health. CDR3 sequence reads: CASSPRDRGPGANVLTF. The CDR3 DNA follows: TGTGCCAGCTCACCCCGGGACAGGGGGCCTGGGGCCAACGTCCTGACTTTC.